This entry describes one T cell receptor beta chain. This sample is part of a study of T cell changes during pregnancy in multiple sclerosis. Clones were read by immunoSEQ multiplex PCR, and TCRdb kept only the in-frame ones, dropping some. The table shows over 100,000 clones, with roughly nine tenths occurring only once. The CDR3 has 18 amino acids. The ends lost 4 bases at V and 5 bases at J; junction bases unmatched: 14. CDR1 is MDHEN and CDR2 is SYDVKM in the germline V gene. The TCR originated in a female donor with multiple sclerosis, enrolled in a pregnancy study. The V and J genes are TRBV28 and TRBJ2-3, with 11 nucleotides matching TRBD1. Sequences were derived from peripheral blood, sampled in the third trimester of pregnancy. Here the CDR3 DNA reads TGTGCCAGCAGTTGGAGGACAGGGGGCGCAATGTGGGGAGATACGCAGTATTTT. Residues: CASSWRTGGAMWGDTQYF.